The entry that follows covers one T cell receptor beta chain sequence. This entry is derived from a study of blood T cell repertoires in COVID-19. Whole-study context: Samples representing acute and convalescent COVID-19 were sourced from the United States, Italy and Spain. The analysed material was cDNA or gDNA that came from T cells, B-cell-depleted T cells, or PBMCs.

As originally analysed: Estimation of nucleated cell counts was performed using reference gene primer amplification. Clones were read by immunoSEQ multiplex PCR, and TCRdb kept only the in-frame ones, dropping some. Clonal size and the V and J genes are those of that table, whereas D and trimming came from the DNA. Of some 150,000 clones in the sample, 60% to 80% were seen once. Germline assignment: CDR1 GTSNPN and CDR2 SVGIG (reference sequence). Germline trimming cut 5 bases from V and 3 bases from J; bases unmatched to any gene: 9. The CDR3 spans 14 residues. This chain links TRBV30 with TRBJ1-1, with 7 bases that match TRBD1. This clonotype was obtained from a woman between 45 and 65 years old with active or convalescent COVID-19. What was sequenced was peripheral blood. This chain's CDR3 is CAWARRDRDTEAFF. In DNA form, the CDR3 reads TGTGCCTGGGCCAGACGGGACAGAGACACTGAAGCTTTCTTT.